The 8 T cell receptor beta chains below were found in one sample sequenced in a study of cytomegalovirus exposure and HLA in healthy donors. PCR involved 60 Vbeta and 13 Jbeta primers. Only in-frame clones appear in the TCRdb table, and some are missing; sequencing was by immunoSEQ multiplex PCR. The sample has around 150,000 clones, over 80% seen once. The sequenced material came from PBMCs. The receptors stem from a man aged 40-50 years in good health and CMV-seronegative.

This sequence joins TRBV14 and TRBJ1-2, with TRBD1 as a possible D gene (6 bases). The V gene's germline CDR1 is SGHDN and CDR2 FVKESK. There are 14 residues in the CDR3. With 3 bases removed from V and 1 base from J, the gap between germline ends came to 9 bases. The CDR3 coding sequence is TGTGCCAGCAGCCATGGCAGGGGTAACTATGGCTACACCTTC. It encodes CASSHGRGNYGYTF.

The chain carries TRBV5-1 and TRBJ2-1; TRBD2 agrees at 10 bases. Germline assignment: CDR1 SGHRS and CDR2 YFSETQ. The CDR3 is 16 residues long. With 4 bases clipped from V and 5 bases from J, the junction kept 9 bases outside the gene matches. CDR3 amino acids: CASSVQLAGINNEQFF. The CDR3 DNA sequence: TGCGCCAGCAGCGTCCAACTAGCGGGGATCAACAATGAGCAGTTCTTC.

This clone was observed a handful of times. The chain joins TRBV5-4 to TRBJ1-4, with 10 nucleotides matching TRBD1. J was trimmed by 8 bases and V by 1 base; bases with no gene match: 5. Germline V lookup: CDR1 SGHNT, CDR2 YYREEE (reference sequence). The CDR3 has 15 amino acids. The CDR3, as DNA: TGTGCCAGCAGCTTGATGACAGGGGGCCCCGAAAAACTGTTTTTT. Protein: CASSLMTGGPEKLFF.

This clone was counted a few times. The chain combines TRBV23-1 with TRBJ1-5; 8 nucleotides align to TRBD1. TRBV23-1 has ORF status, its function being uncertain. V trimming: 8 bases; J trimming: 6 bases; junction bases outside the gene matches: 6. This CDR3 region has 13 residues. The CDR3 spells CASGQGLGQPQHF. DNA for the CDR3: TGCGCCAGCGGACAGGGTTTGGGTCAGCCCCAGCATTTT.

The CDR3 sequence is CASSLAQSNSPLHF. The CDR3 DNA reads TGTGCCAGCAGCTTGGCACAATCAAATTCACCCCTCCACTTT. The chain links TRBV5-4 to TRBJ1-6; no definite D call. This CDR3 region has 14 residues. Germline V gene lookup returns CDR1 SGHNT and CDR2 YYREEE (reference sequence). V lost 0 bases, J lost 7 bases, and 8 bases lay in between.

The chain has TRBV5-5 and TRBJ2-4, with D possibly being TRBD1 (6 bases). Per the germline V gene, CDR1 is SGHKS and CDR2 is YYEKEE (reference sequence). V was cut by 3 bases and J by 6 bases, with 13 bases left in between. There are 14 residues in the CDR3. The CDR3 bases are TGTGCCAGCAGCTCACAGGGCGACGGAAACATTCAGTACTTC. Translating it yields CASSSQGDGNIQYF.

V gene TRBV7-3 combines with J gene TRBJ2-1; 11 nucleotides line up with TRBD1. V trimming: 2 bases; J trimming: 7 bases; junction bases outside the gene matches: 4. The V gene's germline CDR1 is SGHTA and CDR2 FQGTGA. The CDR3 sequence is 15 residues long. Here the CDR3 reads CASSLFGQGANEQFF. DNA of the CDR3: TGTGCCAGCAGCTTATTTGGACAGGGGGCAAATGAGCAGTTCTTC.

The rearrangement links TRBV7-9 to TRBJ1-1, with D unclear. The CDR3 is 15 residues long. Germline V CDR1 and CDR2: SEHNR, FQNEAQ (reference sequence). V was cut by 3 bases and J by 0 bases, with 11 bases left in between. The CDR3: CASSFGQSMNTEAFF. The CDR3 DNA reads TGTGCCAGCAGCTTTGGGCAGAGCATGAACACTGAAGCTTTCTTT.